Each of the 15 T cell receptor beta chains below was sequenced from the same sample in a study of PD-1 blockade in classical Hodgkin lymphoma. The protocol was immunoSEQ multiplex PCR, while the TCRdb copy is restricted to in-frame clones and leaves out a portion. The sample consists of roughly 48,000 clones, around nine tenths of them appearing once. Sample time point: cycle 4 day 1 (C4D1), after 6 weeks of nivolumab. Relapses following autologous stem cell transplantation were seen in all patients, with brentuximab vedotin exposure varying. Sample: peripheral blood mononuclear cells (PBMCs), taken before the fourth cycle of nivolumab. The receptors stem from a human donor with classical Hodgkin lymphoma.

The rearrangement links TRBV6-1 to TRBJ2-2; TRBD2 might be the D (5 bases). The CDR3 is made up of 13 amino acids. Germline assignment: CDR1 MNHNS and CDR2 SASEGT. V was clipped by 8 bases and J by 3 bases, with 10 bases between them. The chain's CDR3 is CASGRVDTGELFF. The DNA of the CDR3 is TGTGCCAGCGGGCGGGTAGACACCGGGGAGCTGTTTTTT.

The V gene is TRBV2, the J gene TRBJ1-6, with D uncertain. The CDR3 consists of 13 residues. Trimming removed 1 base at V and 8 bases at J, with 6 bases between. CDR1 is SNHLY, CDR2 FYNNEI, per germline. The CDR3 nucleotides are TGTGCCAGCAGTGAAGGGACCGATTCACCCCTCCACTTT. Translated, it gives CASSEGTDSPLHF.

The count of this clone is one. CDR3 nucleotide sequence: TGCAGCGTGACCGGGACTAGCGGGAGCCTACCTAGCTCCTACGAGCAGTACTTC. This encodes CSVTGTSGSLPSSYEQYF. This chain joins TRBV29-1 and TRBJ2-7; 14 bases agree with TRBD2. After removal of 6 bases from V and 0 bases from J, the junction contained 13 bases not matched to a gene. Germline CDR1 reads SQVTM; CDR2 reads ANQGSEA. The CDR3 sequence is 18 residues long.

CDR3 coding DNA: TGCGCCAGCAGCTTGGGAGGGTCTCCCGATACGCAGTATTTT. It translates to CASSLGGSPDTQYF. The chain employs TRBV5-1 and TRBJ2-3; D perhaps matches TRBD2 (5 bases). The CDR3 is made up of 14 amino acids. The germline V gene encodes CDR1 SGHRS and CDR2 YFSETQ. Deletions cut 0 bases from V and 6 bases from J, with 11 bases between.

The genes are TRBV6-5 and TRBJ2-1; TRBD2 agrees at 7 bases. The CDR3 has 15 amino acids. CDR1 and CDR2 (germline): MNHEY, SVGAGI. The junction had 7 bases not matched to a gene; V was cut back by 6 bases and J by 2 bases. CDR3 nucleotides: TGTGCCAGCAGCTTTACTAGCGATCCCTACAATGAGCAGTTCTTC. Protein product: CASSFTSDPYNEQFF.

The chain's CDR3 is CASSLTGLPNYGYTF. CDR3 DNA sequence: TGTGCCAGCAGCCTTACCGGGCTCCCTAACTATGGCTACACCTTC. The J gene is TRBJ1-2, the V gene TRBV28, with no clear D. Germline V gene data show CDR1 as MDHEN and CDR2 as SYDVKM. Trimming took off 6 bases at V and 0 bases at J, with 14 bases between the two ends. The CDR3 covers 15 residues.

CDR3 in DNA: TGCGCCAGCAGCCAAACGGACAGGGCATATGGCTACACCTTC. It encodes CASSQTDRAYGYTF. This chain uses TRBV4-1 with TRBJ1-2; 8 bases agree with TRBD1. This CDR3 is built from 14 residues. V shed 2 bases, J shed 5 bases, and the junction held 4 bases outside the gene matches. CDR1 MGHRA and CDR2 YSYEKL come from the germline V gene.

The CDR3 DNA follows: TGTGCCAGCAGTCGTGGGGACACCGGGGAGCTGTTTTTT. Translating gives CASSRGDTGELFF. The rearrangement uses TRBV6-5 and TRBJ2-2; D gene uncertain. Trimming took 5 bases from V and 3 from J, leaving 7 bases between them. Looked up from germline, CDR1 is MNHEY and CDR2 is SVGAGI. There are 13 residues in the CDR3.

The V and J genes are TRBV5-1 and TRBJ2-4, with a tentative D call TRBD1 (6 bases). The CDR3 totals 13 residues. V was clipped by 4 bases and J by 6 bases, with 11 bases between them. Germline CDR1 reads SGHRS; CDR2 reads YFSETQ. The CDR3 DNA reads TGCGCCAGCAGCGTCGGACAGCTAAACATTCAGTACTTC. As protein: CASSVGQLNIQYF.

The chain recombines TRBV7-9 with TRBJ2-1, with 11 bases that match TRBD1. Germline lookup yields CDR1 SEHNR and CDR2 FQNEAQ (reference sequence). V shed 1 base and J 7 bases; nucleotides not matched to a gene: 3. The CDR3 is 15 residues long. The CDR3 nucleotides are TGTGCCAGCAGCTTAGGCGGACAGGGGGCGAATGAGCAGTTCTTC. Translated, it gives CASSLGGQGANEQFF. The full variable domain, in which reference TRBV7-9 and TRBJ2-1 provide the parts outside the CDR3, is DTGVSQNPRHKITKRGQNVTFRCDPISEHNRLYWYRQTLGQGPEFLTYFQNEAQLEKSRLLSDRFSAERPKGSFSTLEIQRTEQGDSAMYLCASSLGGQGANEQFFGPGTRLTVL.

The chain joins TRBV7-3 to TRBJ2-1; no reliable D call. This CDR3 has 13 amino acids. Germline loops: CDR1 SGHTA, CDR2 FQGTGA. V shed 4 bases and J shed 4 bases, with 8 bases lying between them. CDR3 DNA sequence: TGTGCCAGCAGCTCGCAGATTTACAATGAGCAGTTCTTC. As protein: CASSSQIYNEQFF.

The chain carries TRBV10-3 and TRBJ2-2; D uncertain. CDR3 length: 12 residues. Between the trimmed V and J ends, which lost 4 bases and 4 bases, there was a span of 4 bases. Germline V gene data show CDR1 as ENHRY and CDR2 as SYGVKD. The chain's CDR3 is CAISGGTGELFF. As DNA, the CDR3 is TGTGCCATCAGTGGGGGCACCGGGGAGCTGTTTTTT.

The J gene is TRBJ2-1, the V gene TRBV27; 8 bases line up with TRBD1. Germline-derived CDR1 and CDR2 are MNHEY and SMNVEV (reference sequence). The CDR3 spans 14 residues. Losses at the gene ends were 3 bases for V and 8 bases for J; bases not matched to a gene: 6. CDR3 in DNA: TGTGCCAGCAGTTTTCTCACAGGGGGAGATGAGCAGTTCTTC. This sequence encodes CASSFLTGGDEQFF.

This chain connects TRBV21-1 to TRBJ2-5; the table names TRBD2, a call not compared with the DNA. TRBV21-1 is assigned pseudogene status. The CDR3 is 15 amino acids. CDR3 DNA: TGTGCCAGCAGCAGAAGTAGCGGTTCCCAAGAGACCCAGTACTTC. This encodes CASSRSSGSQETQYF.

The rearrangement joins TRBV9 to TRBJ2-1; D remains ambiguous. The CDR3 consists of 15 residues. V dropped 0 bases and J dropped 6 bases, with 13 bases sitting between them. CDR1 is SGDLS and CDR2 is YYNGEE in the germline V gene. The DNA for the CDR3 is TGTGCCAGCAGCGTAGACACGGATGGATTCAATGAGCAGTTCTTC. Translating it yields CASSVDTDGFNEQFF. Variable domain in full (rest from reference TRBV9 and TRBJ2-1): DSGVTQTPKHLITATGQRVTLRCSPRSGDLSVYWYQQSLDQGLQFLIQYYNGEERAKGNILERFSAQQFPDLHSELNLSSLELGDSALYFCASSVDTDGFNEQFFGPGTRLTVL.